This T cell receptor (beta chain) is from a study of cytomegalovirus exposure and HLA in healthy donors. PCR used 60 Vbeta primers and 13 Jbeta primers. Sequencing was performed with immunoSEQ multiplex PCR; in TCRdb, only in-frame clones are kept and a portion is missing. The repertoire includes under 200,000 clones, over 75% of them detected once, and about 14% sits in the top ten. Sampled while nominally healthy, donors likely had unrecorded immune exposures. Turning to this clone: Its antigen is undetermined.

The germline gives CDR1 SNHLY, CDR2 FYNNEI. The J segment lost 5 bases and the V segment lost 3 bases, leaving 9 bases of the junction unmatched. The CDR3 extends over 15 amino acids. Study outcomes and limitations: Follow-up analysis seemed to connect common viral pathogens with several of the most significant clusters identified. A previous analysis found most TCR beta V segments productive roughly 87% or roughly 30% of the time. The study reported that TCR beta sequences accurately predicted HLA-A and HLA-B alleles in most subjects.

Material for sequencing was PBMCs. This receptor was identified in a man aged 50 or older in good health and CMV-seropositive. The chain is built from TRBV2 and TRBJ2-5; TRBD1 matches 7 bases. The CDR3 loop reads CASSESTDRSETQYF. As DNA, the CDR3 is TGTGCCAGCAGTGAGTCCACGGACAGGTCCGAGACCCAGTACTTC.